This T cell receptor (beta chain) originates from a study of T cells in Graves' hyperthyroidism and ophthalmopathy. This clonotype was counted between two and nine times. Antigen: not known. The TCR beta CDR3 regions underwent amplification using RNA transcripts as the source. TCR CDR3 regions were first amplified by RT-PCR with HTBI primers. TCRdb fed the multiplex PCR reads into MiXCR, producing one record per CDR3 protein. The table lists approximately 360,000 distinct CDR3 sequences, roughly 25% of them singletons. The V end lost 2 bases, the J end lost 0 bases, and 7 bases lay between the germline ends. This CDR3 contains 14 residues. CDR1 is LGHDT, CDR2 YNNKEL, per germline (reference sequence). Overall study results and limits: Blood also showed most of the thyroid clonotypes that were expanded above 0.001. Ophthalmopathy, which appeared later, was predicted by the model a median approximately six months before onset. Using 13 V-J features, a model discriminated ophthalmopathy from stable hyperthyroidism.

Thyroid ultrasound, orbital computed tomography, clinical symptoms, and serum thyroxine and TRAb underpinned diagnoses. The chain combines TRBV3-1 with TRBJ1-2; the D gene is possibly TRBD1 (6 bases). Sequenced: blood. This clonotype was sampled from a man aged 50-59 years with Graves' hyperthyroidism. CDR3 amino acids: CASSQRTANYGYTF. As DNA, the CDR3 is TGTGCCAGCAGCCAAAGGACAGCTAACTATGGCTACACCTTC. Full variable domain (remainder filled in from reference TRBV3-1 and TRBJ1-2): DTAVSQTPKYLVTQMGNDKSIKCEQNLGHDTMYWYKQDSKKFLKIMFSYNNKELIINETVPNRFSPKSPDKAHLNLHINSLELGDSAVYFCASSQRTANYGYTFGSGTRLTVV.